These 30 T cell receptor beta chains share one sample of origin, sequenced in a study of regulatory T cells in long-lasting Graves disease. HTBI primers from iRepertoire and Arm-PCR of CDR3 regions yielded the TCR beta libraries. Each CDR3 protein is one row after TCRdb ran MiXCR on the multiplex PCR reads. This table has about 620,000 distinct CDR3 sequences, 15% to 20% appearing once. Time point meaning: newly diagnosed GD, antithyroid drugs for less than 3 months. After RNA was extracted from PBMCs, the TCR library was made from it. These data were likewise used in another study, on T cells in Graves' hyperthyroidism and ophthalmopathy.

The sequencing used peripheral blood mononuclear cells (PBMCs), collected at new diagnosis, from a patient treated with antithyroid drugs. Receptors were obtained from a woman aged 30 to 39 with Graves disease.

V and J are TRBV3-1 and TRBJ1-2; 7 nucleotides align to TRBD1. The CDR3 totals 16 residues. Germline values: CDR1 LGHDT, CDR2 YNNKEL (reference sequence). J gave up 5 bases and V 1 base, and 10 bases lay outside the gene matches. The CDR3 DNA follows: TGTGCCAGCAGCCAAGTATTAAACAGGGGAGGATATGGCTACACCTTC. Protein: CASSQVLNRGGYGYTF.

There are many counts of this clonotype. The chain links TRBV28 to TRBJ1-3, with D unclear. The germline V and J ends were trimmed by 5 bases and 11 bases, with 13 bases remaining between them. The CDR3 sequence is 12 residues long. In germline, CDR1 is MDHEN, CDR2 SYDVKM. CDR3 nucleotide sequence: TGTGCCAGCAGTACCCTCTCCCTCGCCATATATTTT. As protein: CASSTLSLAIYF.

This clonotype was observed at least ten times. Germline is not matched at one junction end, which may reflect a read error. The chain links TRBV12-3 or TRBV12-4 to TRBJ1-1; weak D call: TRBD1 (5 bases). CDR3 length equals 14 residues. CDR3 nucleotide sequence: TGTGCCAGCAGTCCCGTTGAGAGGGGAACAGCCCGCCTCTTT. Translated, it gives CASSPVERGTARLF.

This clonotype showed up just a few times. CDR3 protein: CAISDPSGRASTDTQYF. The CDR3 nucleotides are TGTGCCATCAGTGATCCTAGCGGGAGAGCTAGCACAGATACGCAGTATTTT. The V gene is TRBV10-3, the J gene TRBJ2-3, with 10 bases lining up with TRBD2. The CDR3 is made up of 17 amino acids. CDR1 is ENHRY and CDR2 is SYGVKD in the germline V gene. With V trimmed by 3 bases and J by 0 bases, 6 bases remained unmatched.

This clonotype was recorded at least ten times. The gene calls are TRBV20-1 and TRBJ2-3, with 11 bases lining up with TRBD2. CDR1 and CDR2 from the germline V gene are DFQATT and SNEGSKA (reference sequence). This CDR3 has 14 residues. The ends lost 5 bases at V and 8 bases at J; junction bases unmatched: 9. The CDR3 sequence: CSASTSGISGTQYF. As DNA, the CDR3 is TGCAGTGCTTCGACTAGCGGGATATCCGGTACGCAGTATTTT.

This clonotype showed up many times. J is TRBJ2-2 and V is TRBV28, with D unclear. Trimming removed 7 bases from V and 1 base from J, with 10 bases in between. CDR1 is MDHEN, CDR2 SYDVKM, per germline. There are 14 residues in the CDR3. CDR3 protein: CASKFQRNTGELFF. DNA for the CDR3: TGTGCCAGCAAATTTCAGCGGAACACCGGGGAGCTGTTTTTT.

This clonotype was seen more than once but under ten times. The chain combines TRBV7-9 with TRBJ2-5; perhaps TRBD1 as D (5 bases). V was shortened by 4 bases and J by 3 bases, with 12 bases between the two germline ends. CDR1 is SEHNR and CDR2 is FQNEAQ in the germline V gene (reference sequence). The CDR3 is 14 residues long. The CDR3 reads CASSYRGTEETQYF. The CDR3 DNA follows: TGTGCCAGCAGCTATAGGGGCACTGAAGAGACCCAGTACTTC.

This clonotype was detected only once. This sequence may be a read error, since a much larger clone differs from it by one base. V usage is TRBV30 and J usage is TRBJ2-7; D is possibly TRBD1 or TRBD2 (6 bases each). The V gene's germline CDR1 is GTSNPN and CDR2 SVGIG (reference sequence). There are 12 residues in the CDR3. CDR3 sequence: CTWGAGPYEQYF. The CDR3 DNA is TGTACCTGGGGGGCAGGGCCCTACGAGCAGTACTTC. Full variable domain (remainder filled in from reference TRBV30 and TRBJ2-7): SQTIHQWPATLVQPVGSPLSLECTVEGTSNPNLYWYRQAAGRGLQLLFYSVGIGQISSEVPQNLSASRPQDRQFILSSKKLLLSDSGFYLCTWGAGPYEQYFGPGTRLTVT.

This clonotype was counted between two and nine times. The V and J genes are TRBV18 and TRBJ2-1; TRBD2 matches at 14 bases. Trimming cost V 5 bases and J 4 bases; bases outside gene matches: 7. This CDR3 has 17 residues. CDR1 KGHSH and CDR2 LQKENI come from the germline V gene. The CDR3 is CASSTGLAGGSYNEQFF. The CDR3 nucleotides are TGTGCCAGCTCAACTGGACTAGCGGGAGGATCGTACAATGAGCAGTTCTTC.

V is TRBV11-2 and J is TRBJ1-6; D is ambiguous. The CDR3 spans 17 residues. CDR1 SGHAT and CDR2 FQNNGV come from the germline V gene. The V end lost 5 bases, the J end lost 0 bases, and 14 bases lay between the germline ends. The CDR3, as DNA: TGTGCCAGCAGCCCCCAACAGCTCAGCTCCTATAATTCACCCCTCCACTTT. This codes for CASSPQQLSSYNSPLHF.

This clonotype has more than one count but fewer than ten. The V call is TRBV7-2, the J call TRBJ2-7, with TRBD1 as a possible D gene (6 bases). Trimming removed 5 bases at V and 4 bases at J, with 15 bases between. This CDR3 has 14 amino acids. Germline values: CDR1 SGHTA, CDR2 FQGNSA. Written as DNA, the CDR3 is TGTGCCAGCAGCGAACAGGGAGCGAGTTACGAGCAGTACTTC. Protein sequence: CASSEQGASYEQYF.

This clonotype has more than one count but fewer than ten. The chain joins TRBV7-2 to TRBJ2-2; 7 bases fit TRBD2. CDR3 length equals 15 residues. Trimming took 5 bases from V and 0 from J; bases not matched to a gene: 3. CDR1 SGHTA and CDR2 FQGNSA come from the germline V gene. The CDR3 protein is CASSRDYANTGELFF. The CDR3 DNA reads TGTGCCAGCAGCCGGGACTATGCGAACACCGGGGAGCTGTTTTTT.

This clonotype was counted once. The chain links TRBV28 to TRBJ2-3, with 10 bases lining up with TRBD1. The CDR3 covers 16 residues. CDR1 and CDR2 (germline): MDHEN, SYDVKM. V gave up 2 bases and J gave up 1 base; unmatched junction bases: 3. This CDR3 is CASSLIGTGGTDTQYF. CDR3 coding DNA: TGTGCCAGCAGTTTAATTGGGACAGGGGGCACAGATACGCAGTATTTT.

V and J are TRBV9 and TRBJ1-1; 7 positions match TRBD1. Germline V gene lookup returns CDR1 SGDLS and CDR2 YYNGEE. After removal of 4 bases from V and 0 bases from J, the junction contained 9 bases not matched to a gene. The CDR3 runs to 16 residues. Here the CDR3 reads CASSPRDSSMNTEAFF. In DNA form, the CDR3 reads TGTGCCAGCAGCCCCCGGGACAGCTCTATGAACACTGAAGCTTTCTTT.

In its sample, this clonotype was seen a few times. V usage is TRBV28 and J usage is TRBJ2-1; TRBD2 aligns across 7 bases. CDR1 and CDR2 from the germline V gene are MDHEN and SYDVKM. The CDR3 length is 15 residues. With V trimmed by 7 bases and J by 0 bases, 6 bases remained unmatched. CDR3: CASTPSGGSYNEQFF. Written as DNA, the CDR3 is TGTGCCAGCACTCCTTCGGGGGGCTCCTACAATGAGCAGTTCTTC.

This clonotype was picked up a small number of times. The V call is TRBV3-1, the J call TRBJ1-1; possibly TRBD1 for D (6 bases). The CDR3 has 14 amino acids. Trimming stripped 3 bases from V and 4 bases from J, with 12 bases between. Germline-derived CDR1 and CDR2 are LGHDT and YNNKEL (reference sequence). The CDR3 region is CASSQQGRGTEAFF. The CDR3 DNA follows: TGTGCCAGCAGCCAGCAGGGGAGAGGCACTGAAGCTTTCTTT.

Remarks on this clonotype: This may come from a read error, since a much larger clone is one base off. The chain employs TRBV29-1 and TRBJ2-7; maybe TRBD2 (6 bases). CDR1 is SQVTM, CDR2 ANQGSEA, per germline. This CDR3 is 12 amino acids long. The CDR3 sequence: CSGSSETYGQYF. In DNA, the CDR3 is TGCAGCGGATCTAGCGAAACCTACGGGCAGTACTTC.

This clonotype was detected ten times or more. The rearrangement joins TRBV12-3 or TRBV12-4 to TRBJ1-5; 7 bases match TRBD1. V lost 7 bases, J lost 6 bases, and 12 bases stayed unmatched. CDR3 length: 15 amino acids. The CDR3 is CASTTKQGGAQPQHF. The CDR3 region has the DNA TGTGCCAGCACCACGAAGCAGGGGGGAGCTCAGCCCCAGCATTTT.

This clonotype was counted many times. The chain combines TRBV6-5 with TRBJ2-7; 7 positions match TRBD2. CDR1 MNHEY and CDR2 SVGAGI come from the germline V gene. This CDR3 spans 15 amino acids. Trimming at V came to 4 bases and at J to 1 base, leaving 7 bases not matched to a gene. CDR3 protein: CASSSSGTKSYEQYF. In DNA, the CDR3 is TGTGCCAGCAGTTCTTCCGGGACTAAATCCTACGAGCAGTACTTC.

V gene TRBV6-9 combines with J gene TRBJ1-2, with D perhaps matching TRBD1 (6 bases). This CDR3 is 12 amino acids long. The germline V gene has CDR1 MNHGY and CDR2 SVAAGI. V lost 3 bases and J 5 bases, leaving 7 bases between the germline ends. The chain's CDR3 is CASSYQGYGYTF. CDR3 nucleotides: TGTGCCAGCAGTTACCAGGGGTATGGCTACACCTTC.

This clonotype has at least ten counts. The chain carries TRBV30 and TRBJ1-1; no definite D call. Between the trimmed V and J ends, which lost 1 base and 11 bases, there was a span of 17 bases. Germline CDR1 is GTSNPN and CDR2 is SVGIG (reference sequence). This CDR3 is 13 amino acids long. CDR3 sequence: CAWSGFRHPWAFF. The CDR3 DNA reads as TGTGCCTGGAGTGGTTTTAGACATCCTTGGGCTTTCTTT.

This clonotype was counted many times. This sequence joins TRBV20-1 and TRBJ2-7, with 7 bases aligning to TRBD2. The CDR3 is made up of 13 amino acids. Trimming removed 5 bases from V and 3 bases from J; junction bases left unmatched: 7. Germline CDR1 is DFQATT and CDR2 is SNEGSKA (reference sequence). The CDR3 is CSARGDSVYEQYF. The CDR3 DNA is TGCAGTGCTCGGGGGGATAGCGTCTACGAGCAGTACTTC.

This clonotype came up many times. The CDR3 DNA reads as TGTGCCAGCAGCTCAAAAAGCGGGGGGACCTACAATGAGCAGTTCTTC. The encoded protein is CASSSKSGGTYNEQFF. The chain links TRBV7-3 to TRBJ2-1; 9 bases align to TRBD2. Germline lookup yields CDR1 SGHTA and CDR2 FQGTGA. The V segment lost 4 bases and the J segment 2 bases; nucleotides outside the gene matches: 6. This CDR3 has 16 amino acids.

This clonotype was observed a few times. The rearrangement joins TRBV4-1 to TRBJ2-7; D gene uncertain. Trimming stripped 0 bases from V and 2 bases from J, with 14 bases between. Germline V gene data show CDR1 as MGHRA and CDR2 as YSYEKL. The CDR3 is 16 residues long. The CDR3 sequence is CASSQDPKRIAYEQYF. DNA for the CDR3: TGCGCCAGCAGCCAAGATCCTAAGAGGATCGCCTACGAGCAGTACTTC.

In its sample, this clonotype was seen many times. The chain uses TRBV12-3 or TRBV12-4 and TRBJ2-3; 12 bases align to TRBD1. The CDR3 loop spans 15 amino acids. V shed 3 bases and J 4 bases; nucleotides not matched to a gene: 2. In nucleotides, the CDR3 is TGTGCCAGCAGTTTCAGGGACAGGGGGCCAGATACGCAGTATTTT. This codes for CASSFRDRGPDTQYF.

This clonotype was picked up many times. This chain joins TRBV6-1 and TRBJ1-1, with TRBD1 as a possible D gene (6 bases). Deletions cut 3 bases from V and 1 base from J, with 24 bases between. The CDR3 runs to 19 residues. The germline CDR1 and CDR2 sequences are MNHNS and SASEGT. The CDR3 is CASSDRKGGAGPRNTEAFF. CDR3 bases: TGTGCCAGCAGTGACCGGAAAGGGGGAGCAGGGCCGAGGAACACTGAAGCTTTCTTT.

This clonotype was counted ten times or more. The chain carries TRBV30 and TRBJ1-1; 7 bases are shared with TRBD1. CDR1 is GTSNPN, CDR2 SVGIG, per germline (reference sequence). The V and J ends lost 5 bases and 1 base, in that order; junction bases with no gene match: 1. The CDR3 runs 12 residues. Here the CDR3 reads CAWGDRNTEAFF. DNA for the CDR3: TGTGCCTGGGGGGACAGGAACACTGAAGCTTTCTTT.

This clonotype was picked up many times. CDR3 in amino acids: CATSDFVNEQFF. For the CDR3, the DNA is TGTGCCACCAGTGATTTCGTCAATGAGCAGTTCTTC. This chain uses TRBV24-1 with TRBJ2-1; D gene uncertain. The CDR3 is 12 amino acids. In germline, CDR1 is KGHDR, CDR2 SFDVKD. V dropped 1 base and J dropped 6 bases, with 3 bases sitting between them.

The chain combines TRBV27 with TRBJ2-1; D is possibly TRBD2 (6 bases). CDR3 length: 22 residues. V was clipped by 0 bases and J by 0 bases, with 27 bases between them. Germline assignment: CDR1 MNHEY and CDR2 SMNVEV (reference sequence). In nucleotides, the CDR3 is TGTGCCAGCAGTTTATCGACGGATCGGCGGGATAAGATTGTTTTCTCCTACAATGAGCAGTTCTTC. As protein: CASSLSTDRRDKIVFSYNEQFF.

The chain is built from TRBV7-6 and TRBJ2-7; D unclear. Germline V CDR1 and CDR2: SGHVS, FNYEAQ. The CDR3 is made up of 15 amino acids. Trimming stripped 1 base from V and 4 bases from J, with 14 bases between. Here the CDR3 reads CASSLGGAYLYEQYF. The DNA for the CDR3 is TGTGCCAGCAGCTTAGGCGGAGCCTACCTTTACGAGCAGTACTTC.